This passage covers 21 T cell receptor beta chains from one sample sequenced in a study of T cells in Graves' hyperthyroidism and ophthalmopathy. TCR beta CDR3 region amplification was performed from RNA transcripts. The HTBI set primed first-round TCR CDR3 RT-PCR. TCRdb re-derived calls from the multiplex PCR reads in MiXCR, one entry per CDR3 protein. The repertoire has about 400,000 distinct CDR3 sequences, approximately 15% of them found once; the top ten carry roughly 7.7%. Specimen: blood. The source of these receptors is a woman aged 18 to 35 with Graves' hyperthyroidism.

This clonotype appeared a single time. The chain links TRBV7-2 to TRBJ2-3, with TRBD2 matching over 7 bases. The V and J ends lost 2 bases and 6 bases, in that order; junction bases with no gene match: 11. This CDR3 region has 16 residues. The germline gives CDR1 SGHTA, CDR2 FQGNSA. CDR3 residues: CASSLTGGYVRDTQYF. The CDR3 nucleotides read TGTGCCAGCAGCTTAACGGGGGGATACGTCCGCGATACGCAGTATTTT.

This clonotype was found a few times. The rearrangement joins TRBV5-5 to TRBJ1-2; TRBD1 matches at 9 bases. The CDR3 covers 16 residues. V shed 4 bases, J shed 0 bases, and the junction held 7 bases outside the gene matches. Per the germline V gene, CDR1 is SGHKS and CDR2 is YYEKEE (reference sequence). The CDR3 DNA reads as TGTGCCAGCAGCCTAGCGGACAGGGGAGCTAACTATGGCTACACCTTC. Amino acids: CASSLADRGANYGYTF.

The V and J genes are TRBV6-1 and TRBJ1-3; D is unresolved. V was pared by 8 bases and J by 1 base, with 12 bases between. Looked up from germline, CDR1 is MNHNS and CDR2 is SASEGT. CDR3 length: 14 amino acids. CDR3: CASVVSGSGNTIYF. CDR3 in DNA: TGTGCCAGCGTCGTTTCTGGATCTGGAAACACCATATATTTT.

This clonotype turned up a few times. The chain uses TRBV28 and TRBJ2-6; 7 nucleotides agree with TRBD1. The J segment lost 0 bases and the V segment lost 1 base, leaving 9 bases of the junction unmatched. The CDR3 is made up of 19 amino acids. CDR1 MDHEN and CDR2 SYDVKM come from the germline V gene. DNA for the CDR3: TGTGCCAGCAGTTTATCGCTTTGGACAGGCGACTCTGGGGCCAACGTCCTGACTTTC. The encoded protein is CASSLSLWTGDSGANVLTF.

This clonotype came up many times. The V call is TRBV27, the J call TRBJ2-3; TRBD2 matches 7 bases. The CDR3 extends over 14 amino acids. V was clipped by 3 bases and J by 6 bases; unmatched bases: 6. Germline V gene lookup returns CDR1 MNHEY and CDR2 SMNVEV (reference sequence). DNA for the CDR3: TGTGCCAGCAGTTTTGGGGGGGATAAGGATACGCAGTATTTT. It is translated as CASSFGGDKDTQYF.

This clonotype was recorded a few times. The V call is TRBV10-3, the J call TRBJ1-4; D is unclear. The CDR3 is 11 residues long. CDR1 is ENHRY, CDR2 SYGVKD, per germline. V was pared by 3 bases and J by 7 bases, with 3 bases between. The CDR3, as DNA: TGTGCCATCAGTGAAGGTGAAAAACTGTTTTTT. Its protein is CAISEGEKLFF.

The table lists this clonotype with many counts. The rearrangement links TRBV3-1 to TRBJ2-1; TRBD2 matches 7 bases. Germline CDR1 reads LGHDT; CDR2 reads YNNKEL (reference sequence). V shed 8 bases, J shed 9 bases, and the junction held 13 bases outside the gene matches. The CDR3 is made up of 14 amino acids. The CDR3 region is CASVHQAGRGEQFF. The CDR3 coding sequence is TGTGCCAGCGTCCACCAAGCGGGACGGGGTGAGCAGTTCTTC.

V gene TRBV27 combines with J gene TRBJ2-1, with D perhaps TRBD1 (5 bases). This CDR3 has 12 residues. In germline, CDR1 is MNHEY, CDR2 SMNVEV (reference sequence). Trimming shortened V by 8 bases and J by 12 bases, and 17 bases separated the two germline ends. CDR3 sequence (DNA): TGTGCCAGCTCTCTCGGTAGGGGTGTGCAGTTCTTC. This codes for CASSLGRGVQFF.

This clonotype was picked up one time. A much larger clone is a single base away; this may be a read error. The chain couples TRBV12-3 or TRBV12-4 to TRBJ1-4; unclear D gene. V shed 8 bases and J shed 12 bases, with 10 bases lying between them. This CDR3 spans 10 amino acids. For the CDR3, the DNA is TGTGCCAGCGGAACTCTGGAACTGTTTTTT. It yields the protein CASGTLELFF.

This clonotype was picked up many times. This chain joins TRBV13 and TRBJ1-3, with D hard to call. Trimming took off 5 bases at V and 5 bases at J, with 16 bases between the two ends. CDR3 length: 15 amino acids. Per germline, CDR1 PRHDT and CDR2 FYEKMQ (reference sequence). This chain's CDR3 is CASSPSDGDRNTIYF. As DNA, the CDR3 is TGTGCCAGCAGCCCTTCGGACGGAGACAGAAACACCATATATTTT.

V usage is TRBV7-2 and J usage is TRBJ2-2; the D is unclear. The length of the CDR3 is 15 residues. Trimming shortened V by 2 bases and J by 4 bases, and 11 bases separated the two germline ends. The V gene's germline CDR1 is SGHTA and CDR2 FQGNSA. The CDR3 bases are TGTGCCAGCAGCTTATTAATAGGTGGCACCGGGGAGCTGTTTTTT. Translating it yields CASSLLIGGTGELFF.

This clonotype has only a few counts. The chain couples TRBV7-3 to TRBJ1-2; D not certain. The CDR3 covers 13 residues. Germline V lookup: CDR1 SGHTA, CDR2 FQGTGA. V was trimmed by 5 bases and J by 6 bases, leaving 13 bases between them. CDR3 region: CASSPSPGDGYTF. CDR3 DNA: TGTGCCAGCAGCCCCTCCCCCGGGGATGGCTACACCTTC.

At least ten counts were recorded for this clonotype. This sequence joins TRBV20-1 and TRBJ2-7; no clear D. V lost 6 bases and J 5 bases, leaving 11 bases between the germline ends. From germline, CDR1 is DFQATT and CDR2 SNEGSKA (reference sequence). The CDR3 is 11 amino acids. The CDR3 sequence is CSAPGGHEQYF. The DNA for the CDR3 is TGCAGTGCCCCCGGTGGCCACGAGCAGTACTTC.

At least ten counts were recorded for this clonotype. The chain links TRBV6-1 to TRBJ2-2; 7 bases line up with TRBD1. V shed 7 bases and J 0 bases; nucleotides not matched to a gene: 5. Germline V lookup: CDR1 MNHNS, CDR2 SASEGT. The CDR3 extends over 15 amino acids. The chain's CDR3 is CASTGTASNTGELFF. CDR3 in DNA: TGTGCCAGCACAGGGACAGCGTCGAACACCGGGGAGCTGTTTTTT.

This clonotype appeared many times. The chain links TRBV7-2 to TRBJ2-7; D not certain. Germline-derived CDR1 and CDR2 are SGHTA and FQGNSA. V gave up 0 bases and J gave up 2 bases, with 8 bases separating them. The length of the CDR3 is 14 residues. The CDR3 DNA follows: TGTGCCAGCAGCTTAGCGAACGGACCCTACGAGCAGTACTTC. Its translation: CASSLANGPYEQYF. Using reference TRBV7-2 and TRBJ2-7 for the parts outside the CDR3, the full variable domain is GAGVSQSPSNKVTEKGKDVELRCDPISGHTALYWYRQSLGQGLEFLIYFQGNSAPDKSGLPSDRFSAERTGGSVSTLTIQRTQQEDSAVYLCASSLANGPYEQYFGPGTRLTVT.

This clonotype has a count of ten or more. The chain recombines TRBV20-1 with TRBJ1-3; D ambiguous. The CDR3 sequence is 11 residues long. Germline CDR1 is DFQATT and CDR2 is SNEGSKA (reference sequence). Here the CDR3 reads CSPRSGNTIYF. Written as DNA, the CDR3 is TGCAGCCCCAGATCCGGAAACACCATATATTTT.

At least ten counts were recorded for this clonotype. The rearrangement joins TRBV11-2 to TRBJ2-3; D not certain. Trimming stripped 10 bases from V and 1 base from J, with 9 bases between. CDR1 and CDR2 (germline): SGHAT, FQNNGV. This CDR3 is built from 12 residues. As DNA, the CDR3 is TGTGCCACCGGTGGGGGCACAGATACGCAGTATTTT. Translated: CATGGGTDTQYF.

The table lists this clonotype with many counts. The rearrangement links TRBV20-1 to TRBJ2-7; the match to TRBD1 covers 8 bases. Germline CDR1 DFQATT, CDR2 SNEGSKA (reference sequence). Trimming took 0 bases from V and 2 from J; bases not matched to a gene: 12. The CDR3 length is 17 residues. The CDR3 region has the DNA TGCAGTGCTAGAGATAGGGGAAGAGGGACAGGCGCCTACGAGCAGTACTTC. It encodes CSARDRGRGTGAYEQYF.

The sample holds many counts of this clonotype. The genes are TRBV6-2 or TRBV6-3 and TRBJ2-7; D not resolved. The CDR3 has 15 residues. V was clipped by 7 bases and J by 3 bases, with 19 bases between them. CDR1 and CDR2 (germline): MNHEY, SVGEGT. This CDR3 is CASNNARPSSYEQYF. The CDR3 bases are TGTGCCAGCAACAACGCCCGGCCCAGTAGCTACGAGCAGTACTTC.

This clonotype was picked up many times. This chain joins TRBV7-9 and TRBJ1-2; possibly TRBD1 for D (5 bases). The CDR3 runs 13 residues. Germline-derived CDR1 and CDR2 are SEHNR and FQNEAQ (reference sequence). The ends were cut back, 4 bases at V and 5 bases at J, with 11 bases in the middle. The CDR3 DNA follows: TGTGCCAGCAGCTCAGGGCCAGGGTATGGCTACACCTTC. Translating it yields CASSSGPGYGYTF.

This clonotype was detected a few times. The rearrangement links TRBV10-3 to TRBJ1-2; D might be TRBD1 (5 bases). Trimming took 9 bases from V and 4 from J, leaving 12 bases between them. Germline CDR1 reads ENHRY; CDR2 reads SYGVKD. CDR3 length: 12 residues. For the CDR3, the DNA is TGTGCCATAGGGACGGCTAGCTATGGCTACACCTTC. Translation gives CAIGTASYGYTF.